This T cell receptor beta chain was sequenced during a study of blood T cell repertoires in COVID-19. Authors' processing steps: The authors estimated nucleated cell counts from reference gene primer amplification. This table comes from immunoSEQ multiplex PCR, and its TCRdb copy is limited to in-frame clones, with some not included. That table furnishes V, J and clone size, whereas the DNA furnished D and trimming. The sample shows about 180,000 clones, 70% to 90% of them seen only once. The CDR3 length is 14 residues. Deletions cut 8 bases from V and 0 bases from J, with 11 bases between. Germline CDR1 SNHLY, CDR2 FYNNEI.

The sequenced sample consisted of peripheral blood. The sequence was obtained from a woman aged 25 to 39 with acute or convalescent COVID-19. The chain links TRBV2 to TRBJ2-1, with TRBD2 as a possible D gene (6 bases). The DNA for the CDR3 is TGTGCCAGCCGGGCGGGGAGCTCCTACAATGAGCAGTTCTTC. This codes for CASRAGSSYNEQFF.